This T cell receptor (beta chain) was recovered during a study of shared clonotypes between healthy human individuals. Study-level information: Per donor, three plates held CD4 naive cells, three held CD4 memory, two held CD8 naive and one held CD8 memory.

General observations from the study: Roughly 5% of naive CD4 clonotypes were shared across a handful of donors. Generation probabilities were higher for clonotypes shared across all four sorted-subset donors than for unshared ones.

The V end lost 6 bases, the J end lost 0 bases, and 8 bases lay between the germline ends. The germline gives CDR1 ENHRY, CDR2 SYGVKD. This CDR3 comprises 13 residues. The protocol was immunoSEQ multiplex PCR, while the TCRdb copy is restricted to in-frame clones and leaves out a portion. This table holds 2 million to 2.5 million clones, 90% to 96% found once. Points on this clone: The antigen remains undetermined.

Sequencing was carried out using naive CD4+ T cells sorted from blood. Subset: CD45RA+ positively selected. This TCR derives from a man younger than 35 in good health. The rearrangement links TRBV10-3 to TRBJ1-1; unclear D gene. DNA of the CDR3: TGTGCCATCAGACTCTCCATGAACACTGAAGCTTTCTTT. This gives the protein CAIRLSMNTEAFF.